This T cell receptor beta chain was observed in a study of tumor-infiltrating lymphocytes in glioblastoma multiforme (dated by TCRdb to the late 2010s). As for the study more broadly: To test whether intratumoral genomic heterogeneity fosters TIL diversity, the study jointly examined somatic mutations, TIL diversity and immune response activity. The study at large found these results: T cells were not sorted into functional subsets, and such sorting was noted by the authors as a future improvement. Because T cells carry unequal numbers of TCR transcripts, RNA-based TCR sequencing may distort clone frequencies. Only one glioblastoma patient was included in the TCR and somatic mutation analysis, limiting generalizability.

Spanning cysteine to phenylalanine, the CDR3 consists of 15 amino acids. Here the CDR3 DNA is all that survives: 45 bases in frame from base 1. V sheds 7 bases and J sheds 9 bases, leaving 25 bases between their ends. Reading the germline V gene gives CDR1 SQVTM and CDR2 ANQGSEA. Using a modified ARM-PCR protocol with multiple V-beta primers and a C-beta primer, the team built TCRB libraries from RNA through three nested multiplex PCR rounds. ProtoScript II Reverse Transcriptase and a C-beta primer were used to synthesize TCRB-specific cDNA from 0.4 to 0.6 ug total RNA. The description of the TCRB libraries did not mention any unique molecular identifiers. In the third PCR, barcodes and adapters were added over about 24 cycles using Deep VentR (exo-) polymerase, and bands of 250-500 bp were then gel purified. An Illumina HiSeq 2500 was used to sequence the TCRB libraries with 250 bp paired-end reads. In the source study's methods: Reads were cleaned with Trimmomatic, merged with FLASH, assigned V, D and J segments with MiGEC, and analyzed with VDJtools. The Shannon-Wiener diversity index, calculated using VDJtools, was used to quantify repertoire diversity. TCRdb trimmed public reads at Q25 via fastp, called clones via MiXCR and kept in-frame beta chains. Merged by CDR3 protein, the rows form single entries marked with the most common genes and DNA. For this entry, the V and J calls and clone size follow TCRdb and not the study's own pipeline. This sample has 25,000 to 40,000 distinct CDR3 sequences in its table, and approximately 66% of those were observed once. The top ten constitute approximately 33% of the sample.

The AllPrep DNA/RNA mini kit was used to purify genomic DNA and total RNA at the same time from each of the ten tumor samples. OD 260/280 ratios above 1.9 and RNA integrity numbers above 6.5 were observed for all RNA. To note about this clonotype: No cognate antigen has been identified for it. No quality values exist for individual bases; no much larger clone is one base distant.

The TCR sequence derives from a male donor with glioblastoma. What was sequenced was brain tumor tissue. This chain is built from TRBV29-1 and TRBJ2-1; the D segment cannot be called with confidence. The nucleotides are TGCAGCGAATTAACTCTCTCAGCCACCTTTAGTGAGCAGTTCTTC. This sequence encodes CSELTLSATFSEQFF.